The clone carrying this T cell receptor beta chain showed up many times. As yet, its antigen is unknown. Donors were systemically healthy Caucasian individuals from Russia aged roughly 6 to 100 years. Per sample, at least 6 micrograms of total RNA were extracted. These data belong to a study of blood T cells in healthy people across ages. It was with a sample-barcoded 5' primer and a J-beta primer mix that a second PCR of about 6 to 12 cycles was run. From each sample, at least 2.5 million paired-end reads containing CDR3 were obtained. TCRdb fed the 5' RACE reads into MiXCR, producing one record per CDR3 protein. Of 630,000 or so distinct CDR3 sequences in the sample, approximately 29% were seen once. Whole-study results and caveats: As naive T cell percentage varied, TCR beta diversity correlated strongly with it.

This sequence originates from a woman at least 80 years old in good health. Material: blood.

CDR3 sequence: CSARDRTGAFIMNTEAFF. DNA of the CDR3: TGCAGTGCTAGGGACAGGACAGGGGCCTTTATAATGAACACTGAAGCTTTCTTT. The genes are TRBV20-1 and TRBJ1-1; 9 bases line up with TRBD1. Looked up from germline, CDR1 is DFQATT and CDR2 is SNEGSKA (reference sequence). The CDR3 is 18 residues long. Trimming cost V 3 bases and J 0 bases; bases outside gene matches: 14.